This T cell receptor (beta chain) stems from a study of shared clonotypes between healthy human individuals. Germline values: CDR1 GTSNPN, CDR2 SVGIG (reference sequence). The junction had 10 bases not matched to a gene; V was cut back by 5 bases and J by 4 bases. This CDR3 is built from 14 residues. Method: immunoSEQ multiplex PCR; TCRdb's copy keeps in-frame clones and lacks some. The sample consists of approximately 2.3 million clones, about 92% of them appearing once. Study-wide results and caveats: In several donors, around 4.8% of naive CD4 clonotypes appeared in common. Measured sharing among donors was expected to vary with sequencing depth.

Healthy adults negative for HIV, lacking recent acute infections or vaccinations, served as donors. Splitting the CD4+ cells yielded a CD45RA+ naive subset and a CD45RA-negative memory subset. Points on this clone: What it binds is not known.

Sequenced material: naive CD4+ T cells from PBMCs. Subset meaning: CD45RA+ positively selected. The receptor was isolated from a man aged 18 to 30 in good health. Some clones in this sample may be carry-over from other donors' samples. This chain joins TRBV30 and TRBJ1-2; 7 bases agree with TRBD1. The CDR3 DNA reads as TGTGCCTGGCGACAGGGTCCCAACCGCTATGGCTACACCTTC. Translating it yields CAWRQGPNRYGYTF.